The 15 T cell receptor beta chains reported below all come from one sample, sequenced in a study of shared clonotypes between healthy human individuals. Assay: immunoSEQ multiplex PCR; the TCRdb copy retains only in-frame clones and omits some. The data contain hundreds of thousands of clones, 60% to 80% of them singletons. Sequencing used memory CD4+ T cells sorted from blood. Subset here: CD45RA-negative fraction. These receptors originate from a woman aged 25-40 years in good health.

Of note for this clone: Other nucleotide sequences in the sample specify the same CDR3. The chain carries TRBV7-9 and TRBJ2-3; TRBD2 aligns across 9 bases. Germline CDR1 SEHNR, CDR2 FQNEAQ (reference sequence). The CDR3 length is 14 residues. V lost 3 bases, J lost 4 bases, and 2 bases stayed unmatched. The CDR3 loop reads CASSFSGSADTQYF. For the CDR3, the DNA is TGTGCCAGCAGCTTTAGCGGGAGTGCAGATACGCAGTATTTT.

The V call is TRBV18, the J call TRBJ1-1, with a tentative D call TRBD1 (5 bases). There are 16 residues in the CDR3. Germline V gene sequence: CDR1 KGHSH, CDR2 LQKENI. The germline V and J ends were trimmed by 3 bases and 0 bases, with 14 bases remaining between them. CDR3 protein: CASSPSPGLVNTEAFF. The CDR3, as DNA: TGTGCCAGCTCACCCTCGCCGGGACTGGTGAACACTGAAGCTTTCTTT.

V and J are TRBV19 and TRBJ2-3, with a possible D match to TRBD1 (6 bases). The V and J ends lost 3 bases and 1 base respectively, with 11 bases between them. The CDR3 contains 15 residues. CDR1 is LNHDA, CDR2 SQIVND, per germline (reference sequence). CDR3 in DNA: TGTGCCAGTAGTATCGGGACAACAGGCACAGATACGCAGTATTTT. It translates to CASSIGTTGTDTQYF.

The chain carries TRBV27 and TRBJ2-7; perhaps TRBD2 as D (5 bases). V was shortened by 3 bases and J by 7 bases, with 25 bases between the two germline ends. Germline V CDR1 and CDR2: MNHEY, SMNVEV (reference sequence). This CDR3 comprises 17 residues. CDR3 nucleotide sequence: TGTGCCAGCAGTTTGTTTTTGGGCGCGGGCCCCTTGTGGGAGCAGTACTTC. Translation gives CASSLFLGAGPLWEQYF.

The chain has TRBV5-6 and TRBJ2-7, with 8 bases identical to TRBD1. The CDR3 runs to 14 residues. After removal of 2 bases from V and 2 bases from J, the junction contained 3 bases not matched to a gene. From germline, CDR1 is SGHDT and CDR2 YYEEEE. The CDR3 region has the DNA TGTGCCAGCAGCTTAGGGACAGGCCCCTACGAGCAGTACTTC. It is translated as CASSLGTGPYEQYF.

The J gene is TRBJ2-5, the V gene TRBV7-2; TRBD1 agrees at 9 bases. The germline CDR1 and CDR2 sequences are SGHTA and FQGNSA. J lost 6 bases, V lost 3 bases, and 17 bases had no gene match. The length of the CDR3 is 18 residues. The CDR3 region has the DNA TGTGCCAGCAGCTTGAAAAGACCGGGACAGGGACTTTTGAAGACCCAGTACTTC. Translation: CASSLKRPGQGLLKTQYF.

The V and J genes are TRBV2 and TRBJ2-3, with a tentative D call TRBD1 (5 bases). The V gene's germline CDR1 is SNHLY and CDR2 FYNNEI. The CDR3 is 14 residues long. V lost 7 bases and J 2 bases, leaving 13 bases between the germline ends. CDR3 coding DNA: TGTGCCAGCAAGGGGCAGGTATCCACAGATACGCAGTATTTT. This gives the protein CASKGQVSTDTQYF.

This rearrangement joins TRBV5-6 to TRBJ2-7; D not resolved. There are 15 residues in the CDR3. Trimming shortened V by 1 base and J by 1 base, and 12 bases separated the two germline ends. Germline V gives CDR1 SGHDT, CDR2 YYEEEE. The CDR3 sequence is CASSLSGFPSYEQYF. For the CDR3, the DNA is TGTGCCAGCAGCTTGTCCGGGTTCCCGTCCTACGAGCAGTACTTC.

This clone was detected only a few times. Other nucleotide sequences in the sample specify the same CDR3. V gene TRBV18 combines with J gene TRBJ2-7; D is unclear. Trimming took 0 bases from V and 1 from J, leaving 4 bases between them. CDR3 length equals 13 residues. CDR1 KGHSH and CDR2 LQKENI come from the germline V gene. CDR3 sequence reads: CASSPPGSYEQYF. CDR3 in DNA: TGTGCCAGCTCACCACCGGGGTCCTACGAGCAGTACTTC.

The CDR3 sequence: CASSRDTYSYNEQFF. CDR3 nucleotide sequence: TGCGCCAGCAGCCGGGACACATACTCCTACAATGAGCAGTTCTTC. The rearrangement links TRBV5-1 to TRBJ2-1; D possibly corresponds to TRBD1 (6 bases). Deletions cut 4 bases from V and 0 bases from J, with 11 bases between. This CDR3 has 15 residues. CDR1 is SGHRS and CDR2 is YFSETQ in the germline V gene.

This clone turned up a few times. V is TRBV28 and J is TRBJ1-2, with 7 bases matching TRBD1. The germline V gene has CDR1 MDHEN and CDR2 SYDVKM. With V trimmed by 6 bases and J by 7 bases, 8 bases remained unmatched. The CDR3 covers 13 residues. The CDR3 DNA reads as TGTGCCAGCAGCCTCGGGACAGTGGGTGGCTACACCTTC. It encodes CASSLGTVGGYTF.

This clone occurred a few times. The chain employs TRBV6-6 and TRBJ1-4, with D possibly TRBD1 on 5 matching bases. The V end was cut by 6 bases, the J end by 0 bases, with 11 bases between. CDR3 length: 15 residues. Germline CDR1 reads MNHNY; CDR2 reads SVGAGI (reference sequence). The CDR3 coding sequence is TGTGCCAGCAGCCCGGGGGATGCAACTAATGAAAAACTGTTTTTT. This sequence encodes CASSPGDATNEKLFF.

The chain combines TRBV12-5 with TRBJ1-1; possibly TRBD1 for D (6 bases). The V and J ends lost 8 bases and 5 bases respectively, with 15 bases between them. Germline assignment: CDR1 LGHNT and CDR2 FRNRAP. CDR3 size: 13 residues. The CDR3, as DNA: TGTGCTAGTATCGAGGGGGGTTCGACTGAAGCTTTCTTT. This codes for CASIEGGSTEAFF.

The chain has TRBV12-5 and TRBJ2-7; 8 bases map to TRBD1. From germline, CDR1 is LGHNT and CDR2 FRNRAP. V trimming: 5 bases; J trimming: 0 bases; junction bases outside the gene matches: 24. The CDR3 runs to 21 residues. The CDR3 DNA reads as TGTGCTAGTGGTCCCACCCTTGGAGTCCCGGGACAGGAAAGGAGCTCCTACGAGCAGTACTTC. Translated: CASGPTLGVPGQERSSYEQYF. Together with reference TRBV12-5 and TRBJ2-7, the CDR3 gives the full variable domain: DARVTQTPRHKVTEMGQEVTMRCQPILGHNTVFWYRQTMMQGLELLAYFRNRAPLDDSGMPKDRFSAEMPDATLATLKIQPSEPRDSAVYFCASGPTLGVPGQERSSYEQYFGPGTRLTVT.

The chain employs TRBV10-2 and TRBJ1-1; D unclear. The V gene lost 6 bases and the J gene lost 6 bases, with 17 bases spanning the gap. Germline CDR1 is WSHSY and CDR2 is SAAADI. The CDR3 contains 14 residues. The CDR3 DNA reads as TGCGCCAGCAGCGTGTTGGAGGGTTTAGCTGAAGCTTTCTTT. Its protein product is CASSVLEGLAEAFF.